The 21 T cell receptor beta chains below come from one sample, sequenced in a study of metastatic and nonmetastatic thyroid tumors. TCRdb re-analyzed the PCR reads using MiXCR. The sample lists 84,000 or so clones, around 7.8% occurring once. Patients underwent thyroid surgery, and none had received any treatment before it. Sequencing was done on a sample of blood. The source is a female donor with papillary thyroid cancer or a benign thyroid nodule (not recorded which). Some clones in this sample may be carry-over from other donors' samples.

For this clone: Mismatch with germline at one junction end may stem from a read error. The chain carries TRBV9 and TRBJ1-2; no clear D. The CDR3 totals 15 residues. Looked up from germline, CDR1 is SGDLS and CDR2 is YYNGEE. The CDR3 nucleotides are TGTGCCAACAGCGTCGAGGCCCAATATGGCTATGGCTACACCTTC. Its protein product is CANSVEAQYGYGYTF.

This clone was seen many times. The chain uses TRBV13 and TRBJ2-2; D call uncertain. Germline CDR1 and CDR2: PRHDT and FYEKMQ (reference sequence). The V end was cut by 5 bases, the J end by 1 base, with 8 bases between. CDR3 length: 14 amino acids. As DNA, the CDR3 is TGTGCCAGCAGCCTTCTAGAGAACACCGGGGAGCTGTTTTTT. This encodes CASSLLENTGELFF.

This clone has ten or more counts. The genes are TRBV2 and TRBJ2-7; a possible D gene is TRBD2 (5 bases). This CDR3 is built from 15 residues. V lost 1 base and J lost 3, with 13 bases in between. Per the germline V gene, CDR1 is SNHLY and CDR2 is FYNNEI. CDR3 protein: CASSEGPREFYEQYF. CDR3 in DNA: TGTGCCAGCAGTGAAGGGCCCCGGGAATTCTACGAGCAGTACTTC.

In this sample, this clone turned up many times. V and J are TRBV5-6 and TRBJ2-7, with TRBD2 matching 10 bases. V was pared by 0 bases and J by 6 bases, with 15 bases of the junction left unmatched. CDR3 length: 18 amino acids. In germline, CDR1 is SGHDT, CDR2 YYEEEE. CDR3 region: CASSLVVAGGPLPSEQYF. The CDR3 DNA sequence: TGTGCCAGCAGCTTGGTCGTAGCGGGGGGCCCCCTTCCGTCCGAGCAGTACTTC.

This clone was counted ten times or more. The chain links TRBV5-5 to TRBJ1-6; unclear D gene. The CDR3 sequence is 16 residues long. CDR1 and CDR2 from the germline V gene are SGHKS and YYEKEE (reference sequence). V was trimmed by 4 bases and J by 6 bases, leaving 17 bases between them. The CDR3 region has the DNA TGTGCCAGCAGCCCTAGGAAGACTGACGGTAATTCACCCCTCCACTTT. Amino acids: CASSPRKTDGNSPLHF.

This clone was detected only once. A much larger clone lies one base from this, so it may be a read error. CDR3 loop: CASSPTSGGSTDTQYF. CDR3 coding DNA: TGTGCCAGCTCACCAACGTCCGGGGGTAGCACAGATACGCAGTATTTT. The rearrangement links TRBV18 to TRBJ2-3, with D maybe TRBD2 (6 bases). The germline V gene has CDR1 KGHSH and CDR2 LQKENI. This CDR3 region has 16 residues. Trimming stripped 2 bases from V and 0 bases from J, with 12 bases between.

This rearrangement joins TRBV20-1 to TRBJ1-5, with D unclear. The CDR3 has 13 residues. From germline, CDR1 is DFQATT and CDR2 SNEGSKA (reference sequence). The V gene lost 5 bases and the J gene lost 3 bases, with 11 bases spanning the gap. Here the CDR3 reads CSAGKDPNQPQHF. In nucleotides, the CDR3 is TGCAGTGCTGGAAAGGACCCCAATCAGCCCCAGCATTTT.

Of note for this clone: A much more abundant neighbour one base away suggests this may be a read error. The chain combines TRBV5-6 with TRBJ1-1; no reliable D call. The CDR3 extends over 12 amino acids. CDR1 SGHDT and CDR2 YYEEEE come from the germline V gene. Trimming removed 2 bases from V and 0 bases from J, with 2 bases in between. The CDR3 region has the DNA TGTGCCAGCAGCTTTATGAACACTGAAGCTTTCTTT. It codes for CASSFMNTEAFF.

Ten or more counts support this clone. The chain combines TRBV5-4 with TRBJ1-3; unclear D gene. The CDR3 totals 15 residues. V was cut by 1 base and J by 0 bases, with 8 bases left in between. CDR1 and CDR2 from the germline V gene are SGHNT and YYREEE (reference sequence). CDR3: CASSLPSTSGNTIYF. The CDR3 DNA sequence: TGTGCCAGCAGCTTGCCGAGTACCTCTGGAAACACCATATATTTT.

This clone occurred many times. The rearrangement joins TRBV7-6 to TRBJ2-7, with TRBD1 matching 8 bases. V gave up 0 bases and J gave up 5 bases; unmatched junction bases: 6. The germline gives CDR1 SGHVS, CDR2 FNYEAQ. This CDR3 spans 15 amino acids. The CDR3 coding sequence is TGTGCCAGCAGCTTAGCGCGGACAGGGATCCACGAGCAGTACTTC. Its protein product is CASSLARTGIHEQYF.

This clone came up many times. The sample carries other DNA sequences with the same CDR3. The V and J genes are TRBV24-1 and TRBJ2-2, with a tentative D call TRBD1 (6 bases). Germline-derived CDR1 and CDR2 are KGHDR and SFDVKD. This CDR3 is built from 12 residues. V was trimmed by 9 bases and J by 3 bases, leaving 7 bases between them. CDR3 in amino acids: CATAGDTGELFF. CDR3 nucleotides: TGTGCCACCGCAGGGGACACCGGGGAGCTGTTTTTT.

CDR3 amino acids: CSAREANSPLHF. Written as DNA, the CDR3 is TGCAGTGCTAGAGAGGCCAATTCACCCCTCCACTTT. The genes are TRBV20-1 and TRBJ1-6; D uncertain. The germline V gene has CDR1 DFQATT and CDR2 SNEGSKA (reference sequence). The CDR3 is 12 residues long. V was cut by 0 bases and J by 7 bases, with 4 bases left in between.

For the CDR3, the DNA is TGTGCCAGCAGTTTACAGGACAGATATCCGGCGTTAATCACCGGGGAGCTGTTTTTT. It codes for CASSLQDRYPALITGELFF. The J gene is TRBJ2-2, the V gene TRBV12-3 or TRBV12-4, with a possible D match to TRBD1 (6 bases). This CDR3 has 19 residues. V was clipped by 2 bases and J by 4 bases, with 23 bases between them.

The V call is TRBV28, the J call TRBJ1-1; no clear D gene. Trimming removed 1 base from V and 8 bases from J, with 14 bases in between. The CDR3 contains 14 residues. CDR1 and CDR2 from the germline V gene are MDHEN and SYDVKM. CDR3 nucleotide sequence: TGTGCCAGCAGTTTATTTGGGCGCGACATAGAAGCTTTCTTT. Protein sequence: CASSLFGRDIEAFF.

This clone appeared a single time. CDR3 DNA: TGCAGTGCTAGAGAGGGTCGGGGAGGTTCACCCCTCCACTTT. This sequence encodes CSAREGRGGSPLHF. The chain joins TRBV20-1 to TRBJ1-6; no clear D gene. The CDR3 is 14 residues long. V was trimmed by 0 bases and J by 9 bases, leaving 12 bases between them. CDR1 DFQATT and CDR2 SNEGSKA come from the germline V gene (reference sequence).

This clone was counted ten times or more. The rearrangement uses TRBV3-1 and TRBJ1-6; TRBD1 matches 7 bases. There are 13 residues in the CDR3. Germline-derived CDR1 and CDR2 are LGHDT and YNNKEL (reference sequence). The junction had 4 bases not matched to a gene; V was cut back by 4 bases and J by 10 bases. The CDR3 spells CASSPRTGSPLHF. In DNA form, the CDR3 reads TGTGCCAGCAGCCCACGGACAGGCTCACCCCTCCACTTT. Complete variable domain (other parts from reference TRBV3-1 and TRBJ1-6): DTAVSQTPKYLVTQMGNDKSIKCEQNLGHDTMYWYKQDSKKFLKIMFSYNNKELIINETVPNRFSPKSPDKAHLNLHINSLELGDSAVYFCASSPRTGSPLHFGNGTRLTVT.

This clone was observed at least ten times. The chain couples TRBV6-6 to TRBJ1-4, with D hard to call. With 2 bases removed from V and 4 bases from J, the gap between germline ends came to 17 bases. Germline loops: CDR1 MNHNY, CDR2 SVGAGI (reference sequence). The CDR3 covers 17 residues. The CDR3 loop is CASSYRAASYLNEKLFF. The CDR3 coding sequence is TGTGCCAGCAGTTACAGGGCAGCTTCTTATCTTAATGAAAAACTGTTTTTT.

This clone was counted ten times or more. The chain is built from TRBV7-9 and TRBJ2-6; no firm D call. Germline V lookup: CDR1 SEHNR, CDR2 FQNEAQ (reference sequence). The CDR3 runs to 20 residues. Between the trimmed V and J ends, which lost 0 bases and 2 bases, there was a span of 20 bases. CDR3 residues: CASSLAQVDMGLTGANVLTF. In DNA, the CDR3 is TGTGCCAGCAGCTTAGCGCAAGTTGACATGGGCCTTACTGGGGCCAACGTCCTGACTTTC.

This clone was seen repeatedly, ten times or more. V usage is TRBV18 and J usage is TRBJ1-5; D may be TRBD1 (6 bases). The CDR3 extends over 15 amino acids. Germline lookup yields CDR1 KGHSH and CDR2 LQKENI. Trimming shortened V by 2 bases and J by 2 bases, and 10 bases separated the two germline ends. CDR3 in DNA: TGTGCCAGCTCACCAGGTCCAGGGGGCAATCAGCCCCAGCATTTT. It encodes CASSPGPGGNQPQHF.

This clone occurred a few times. The CDR3 DNA sequence: TGTGCCACCAGTGATCCGGGGACAGGGGGCAGGAATGGCTACACCTTC. Its protein is CATSDPGTGGRNGYTF. V gene TRBV24-1 combines with J gene TRBJ1-2; 12 nucleotides agree with TRBD1. Germline trimming cut 3 bases from V and 6 bases from J; bases unmatched to any gene: 7. Germline V gene sequence: CDR1 KGHDR, CDR2 SFDVKD. This CDR3 is built from 16 residues.

This clone was seen ten or more times. The chain has TRBV9 and TRBJ2-5; D unclear. This CDR3 region has 14 residues. The V gene's germline CDR1 is SGDLS and CDR2 YYNGEE. Trimming took off 0 bases at V and 5 bases at J, with 11 bases between the two ends. The CDR3 spells CASSVGVSGETQYF. In DNA form, the CDR3 reads TGTGCCAGCAGCGTAGGGGTATCCGGGGAGACCCAGTACTTC.